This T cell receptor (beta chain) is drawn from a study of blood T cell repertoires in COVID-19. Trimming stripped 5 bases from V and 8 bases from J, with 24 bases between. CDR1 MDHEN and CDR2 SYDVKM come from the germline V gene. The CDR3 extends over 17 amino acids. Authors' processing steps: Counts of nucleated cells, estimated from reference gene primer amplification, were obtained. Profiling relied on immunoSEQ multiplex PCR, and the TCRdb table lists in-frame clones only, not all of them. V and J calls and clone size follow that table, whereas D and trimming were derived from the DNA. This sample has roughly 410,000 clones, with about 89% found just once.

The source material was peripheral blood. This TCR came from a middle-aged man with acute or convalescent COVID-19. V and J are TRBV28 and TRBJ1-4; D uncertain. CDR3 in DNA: TGTGCCAGCAGTCCCCAAAGAGAGGGCCGTTGGAGGGAAAAACTGTTTTTT. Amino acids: CASSPQREGRWREKLFF.